These T cell receptor beta chains were read from a single sample in a study of shared clonotypes between healthy human individuals. Produced via immunoSEQ multiplex PCR; TCRdb's table is partial and in-frame only. The profile shows around 2.1 million clones, approximately 95% of them singletons. The sequencing input was naive CD4+ T cells sorted from blood. These receptors came from a man aged 18 to 29 in good health. CDR3s include the opening cysteine and the closing phenylalanine or tryptophan. The D gene is left open where the match is weak. Clone size is not always given. Where it is, it says once, few, many or a class for expanded clones.

j_call | clone_size | d_call | v_call | cdr3_aa | cdr3_nt
TRBJ1-5 | - | - | TRBV19 | CASSSTASNQPQHF | TGTGCCAGTAGCAGCACAGCTAGCAATCAGCCCCAGCATTTT
TRBJ1-2 | - | - | TRBV5-1 | CASSLEGSGPYGYTF | TGCGCCAGCAGCTTGGAAGGCTCAGGGCCTTATGGCTACACCTTC
TRBJ2-7 | - | TRBD1 | TRBV18 | CASSRDRGLDEQYF | TGTGCCAGCTCACGGGACAGGGGTTTAGACGAGCAGTACTTC
TRBJ1-4 | - | TRBD1 | TRBV25-1 | CASSEGQGRNEKLFF | TGTGCCAGCAGTGAGGGACAGGGACGTAATGAAAAACTGTTTTTT
TRBJ2-1 | once | TRBD1 | TRBV5-1 | CASSLGGWSYNEQFF | TGCGCCAGCAGCCTAGGGGGCTGGTCCTACAATGAGCAGTTCTTC
TRBJ2-3 | - | - | TRBV28 | CASSLLVGGVDTQYF | TGTGCCAGCAGTTTATTGGTGGGGGGTGTAGATACGCAGTATTTT
TRBJ1-2 | - | - | TRBV11-2 | CASSLGGGGYTF | TGTGCCAGCAGCTTAGGGGGAGGAGGCTACACCTTC
TRBJ2-7 | - | TRBD2 | TRBV7-2 | CASSSSGGRYEQYF | TGTGCCAGCAGCTCTAGCGGGGGGAGGTACGAGCAGTACTTC
TRBJ2-2 | - | TRBD2 | TRBV9 | CASSLAGENTGELFF | TGTGCCAGCAGCCTAGCGGGGGAGAACACCGGGGAGCTGTTTTTT
TRBJ1-2 | - | - | TRBV7-3 | CASSLGGSNYGYTF | TGTGCCAGCAGCTTAGGGGGTTCTAACTATGGCTACACCTTC
TRBJ2-7 | - | - | TRBV19 | CASSIVAGSSYEQYF | TGTGCCAGTAGTATAGTTGCGGGGAGCTCCTACGAGCAGTACTTC
TRBJ2-7 | - | TRBD2 | TRBV7-2 | CASSSRTSLEQYF | TGTGCCAGCAGCTCCCGGACTAGTTTGGAGCAGTACTTC
TRBJ1-6 | - | TRBD1 | TRBV27 | CASSIDRGVPLHF | TGTGCCAGCAGTATCGACAGGGGGGTACCCCTCCACTTT
TRBJ1-6 | - | - | TRBV7-2 | CASSLRRTNSPLHF | TGTGCCAGCAGCTTAAGGCGGACTAATTCACCCCTCCACTTT
TRBJ2-7 | once | TRBD2 | TRBV2 | CASRGLAGGYEQYF | TGTGCCAGCAGAGGACTAGCGGGGGGATACGAGCAGTACTTC
TRBJ2-7 | - | - | TRBV10-1 | CASSESSGRARKYF | TGCGCCAGCAGTGAGTCCTCGGGACGGGCCCGAAAATACTTC
TRBJ1-5 | - | TRBD1 | TRBV19 | CASSSHKTGAYQPQHF | TGTGCCAGTAGTTCCCATAAGACAGGGGCCTATCAGCCCCAGCATTTT
TRBJ2-7 | few | - | TRBV30 | CAWAEGGDSYEQYF | TGTGCCTGGGCTGAGGGGGGAGACTCCTACGAGCAGTACTTC
TRBJ2-7 | few | - | TRBV5-6 | CASSLRGAHEQYF | TGTGCCAGCAGCTTACGGGGGGCGCACGAGCAGTACTTC
TRBJ2-7 | - | - | TRBV10-3 | CAISEGIYEQYF | TGTGCCATCAGTGAGGGGATTTACGAGCAGTACTTC
TRBJ2-5 | - | TRBD2 | TRBV10-3 | CAISDRGGAGEETQYF | TGTGCCATCAGTGACCGGGGCGGAGCGGGGGAAGAGACCCAGTACTTC
TRBJ2-7 | - | - | TRBV15 | CATSRDRGKSSYEQYF | TGTGCCACCAGCAGAGATCGGGGTAAGAGCTCCTACGAGCAGTACTTC
TRBJ1-3 | - | - | TRBV7-9 | CASSLNEYGNTIYF | TGTGCCAGCAGCTTAAATGAGTATGGAAACACCATATATTTT
TRBJ2-1 | - | - | TRBV6-5 | CASSYDGIQFF | TGTGCCAGCAGTTACGATGGAATCCAGTTCTTC
TRBJ2-7 | - | TRBD1 | TRBV6-1 | CASRDRGPYEQYF | TGTGCCAGCAGAGACAGGGGCCCCTACGAGCAGTACTTC
TRBJ2-1 | - | TRBD1 | TRBV11-3 | CASSLTETGRNEQFF | TGTGCCAGCAGCTTAACCGAGACAGGGCGAAATGAGCAGTTCTTC
TRBJ2-7 | once | TRBD1 | TRBV7-9 | CASSERMRQGSYEQYF | TGTGCCAGCAGCGAGAGGATGCGACAGGGCTCCTACGAGCAGTACTTC
TRBJ1-1 | - | - | TRBV6-1 | CASSVSKSTMMGTEAFF | TGTGCCAGCAGTGTCAGCAAATCTACTATGATGGGCACTGAAGCTTTCTTT
TRBJ2-5 | - | - | TRBV7-6 | CASSRAMWGGETQYF | TGTGCCAGCAGTCGTGCAATGTGGGGTGGAGAGACCCAGTACTTC
TRBJ2-5 | - | - | TRBV9 | CASSVAGPPQETQYF | TGTGCCAGCAGCGTAGCGGGGCCCCCCCAAGAGACCCAGTACTTC
TRBJ1-5 | once | TRBD1 | TRBV11-2 | CASSPRKKQGWESNQPQHF | TGTGCCAGCAGCCCTAGAAAGAAACAGGGGTGGGAGAGCAATCAGCCCCAGCATTTT
TRBJ2-7 | - | TRBD1 | TRBV6-1 | CASGQGHEQYF | TGTGCCAGCGGACAGGGGCACGAGCAGTACTTC
TRBJ1-5 | - | - | TRBV19 | CASSPDRWSNQPQHF | TGTGCCAGTAGCCCGGATAGGTGGAGCAATCAGCCCCAGCATTTT
TRBJ1-2 | - | - | TRBV11-2 | CASSPIGDYGYTF | TGTGCCAGCAGCCCAATAGGCGACTATGGCTACACCTTC
TRBJ1-4 | - | - | TRBV5-3 | CARSQLDNEKLFF | TGTGCCAGAAGCCAGTTGGATAATGAAAAACTGTTTTTT
TRBJ1-1 | - | - | TRBV19 | CASSIPVGNTEAFF | TGTGCCAGTAGTATCCCGGTCGGCAACACTGAAGCTTTCTTT
TRBJ2-1 | - | TRBD2 | TRBV30 | CAWSVRTSGASYNEQFF | TGTGCCTGGAGTGTCCGGACTAGCGGGGCCTCCTACAATGAGCAGTTCTTC